These 32 T cell receptor beta chains were all obtained from the same sample, sequenced in a study of intratumoral heterogeneity in liver cancer. Tumour samples came from separate, distinct regions of the hepatocellular carcinoma nodule. Sequencing was performed with immunoSEQ multiplex PCR; in TCRdb, only in-frame clones are kept and a portion is missing. The sample consists of more than 2,500 clones, about two thirds of them appearing once. Sequencing used tumor tissue, obtained before any cancer treatment. These receptors all stem from a woman in her 70s with hepatocellular carcinoma.

The chain has TRBV5-1 and TRBJ1-4; no clear D. The V gene's germline CDR1 is SGHRS and CDR2 YFSETQ. The CDR3 runs 15 residues. The V gene lost 4 bases and the J gene lost 0 bases, with 10 bases spanning the gap. CDR3 in amino acids: CASSESFTTNEKLFF. The CDR3 bases are TGCGCCAGCAGCGAAAGTTTTACAACTAATGAAAAACTGTTTTTT.

CDR3 region: CASSAPTGADIQYF. The CDR3 coding sequence is TGTGCCAGTAGTGCCCCTACAGGGGCGGACATTCAGTACTTC. The rearrangement joins TRBV19 to TRBJ2-4, with 7 bases fitting TRBD1. Germline V gene sequence: CDR1 LNHDA, CDR2 SQIVND (reference sequence). The CDR3 covers 14 residues. With 5 bases clipped from V and 8 bases from J, the junction kept 9 bases outside the gene matches.

The V and J genes are TRBV30 and TRBJ2-2; D is unclear. V was pared by 4 bases and J by 6 bases, with 12 bases between. There are 13 residues in the CDR3. Germline V gene data show CDR1 as GTSNPN and CDR2 as SVGIG (reference sequence). In DNA, the CDR3 is TGTGCCTGGATGGGCAGATTGGCCGGGGAGCTGTTTTTT. Protein product: CAWMGRLAGELFF. Variable domain in full (rest from reference TRBV30 and TRBJ2-2): SQTIHQWPATLVQPVGSPLSLECTVEGTSNPNLYWYRQAAGRGLQLLFYSVGIGQISSEVPQNLSASRPQDRQFILSSKKLLLSDSGFYLCAWMGRLAGELFFGEGSRLTVL.

This chain links TRBV29-1 with TRBJ2-1; D is uncertain. Per the germline V gene, CDR1 is SQVTM and CDR2 is ANQGSEA. This CDR3 region has 14 residues. V was trimmed by 0 bases and J by 3 bases, leaving 9 bases between them. The CDR3 DNA reads TGCAGCGTTGAAGAGAGAAAGGGCTACAATGAGCAGTTCTTC. Its translation: CSVEERKGYNEQFF.

This clone has a single count. This sequence joins TRBV28 and TRBJ2-3, with D perhaps TRBD2 (6 bases). Germline CDR1 is MDHEN and CDR2 is SYDVKM. The ends were cut back, 4 bases at V and 8 bases at J, with 10 bases in the middle. The CDR3 totals 12 residues. CDR3 coding DNA: TGTGCCAGCAGTTCCGGACTACTTACGCAGTATTTT. This gives the protein CASSSGLLTQYF.

Only a few counts were recorded for this clone. The chain uses TRBV11-1 and TRBJ2-3; TRBD1 is a possible D gene (5 bases). Per the germline V gene, CDR1 is SGHAT and CDR2 is FQDESV (reference sequence). This CDR3 contains 15 residues. The ends were cut back, 4 bases at V and 2 bases at J, with 13 bases in the middle. The CDR3 here is CASSSDTYDTDTQYF. As DNA, the CDR3 is TGTGCCAGCAGCTCGGACACTTACGACACAGATACGCAGTATTTT.

The J gene is TRBJ1-2, the V gene TRBV2, with 7 bases that match TRBD1. This CDR3 comprises 14 residues. The junction had 4 bases not matched to a gene; V was cut back by 6 bases and J by 0 bases. The germline CDR1 and CDR2 sequences are SNHLY and FYNNEI. The CDR3 here is CASSRRGSNYGYTF. CDR3 nucleotides: TGTGCCAGCAGCCGCAGGGGGTCTAACTATGGCTACACCTTC.

DNA of the CDR3: TGTGCCAGCAGTTACGGTGGGACAGAAGAGACCCAGTACTTC. Protein sequence: CASSYGGTEETQYF. V usage is TRBV6-5 and J usage is TRBJ2-5, with 7 bases identical to TRBD1. V lost 2 bases, J lost 3 bases, and 3 bases stayed unmatched. The CDR3 is made up of 14 amino acids. Germline V lookup: CDR1 MNHEY, CDR2 SVGAGI.

The genes are TRBV7-2 and TRBJ1-5; D uncertain. This CDR3 has 15 amino acids. CDR1 is SGHTA and CDR2 is FQGNSA in the germline V gene. Trimming stripped 2 bases from V and 7 bases from J, with 15 bases between. Written as DNA, the CDR3 is TGTGCCAGCAGCTTATCCGCCGGGCTTGGACAGCCCCAGCATTTT. Translating it yields CASSLSAGLGQPQHF.

This clone has just one count. This chain links TRBV7-8 with TRBJ2-6; D is perhaps TRBD1 (5 bases). V was cut by 1 base and J by 1 base, with 8 bases left in between. This CDR3 region has 16 residues. The germline V gene has CDR1 SGHVS and CDR2 FQNEAQ. CDR3 coding DNA: TGTGCCAGCAGCTTAGGACAGCCATCTGGGGCCAACGTCCTGACTTTC. It is translated as CASSLGQPSGANVLTF.

In its sample, this clone ranks as large. The chain employs TRBV9 and TRBJ2-7; the match to TRBD2 covers 9 bases. The CDR3 is 16 amino acids. CDR1 is SGDLS and CDR2 is YYNGEE in the germline V gene. V was pared by 3 bases and J by 0 bases, with 7 bases of the junction left unmatched. The CDR3 loop reads CASSGGGDRSSYEQYF. The CDR3 DNA follows: TGTGCCAGCAGCGGCGGGGGGGACAGAAGCTCCTACGAGCAGTACTTC.

The V and J genes are TRBV2 and TRBJ2-1, with a tentative D call TRBD2 (5 bases). With 1 base removed from V and 10 bases from J, the gap between germline ends came to 11 bases. Germline V lookup: CDR1 SNHLY, CDR2 FYNNEI. The CDR3 consists of 13 residues. Here the CDR3 DNA reads TGTGCCAGCAGTGAAGACCTAGCAGTCGAGCAGTTCTTC. Amino acid sequence: CASSEDLAVEQFF.

This clone was seen once. A read error may produce the germline difference seen at one junction end. This chain connects TRBV7-7 to TRBJ1-2, with D uncertain. CDR3 length equals 15 residues. Germline V gene lookup returns CDR1 SSHAT and CDR2 FNYEAQ (reference sequence). The CDR3 coding sequence is TGTGCTAGCAGCCCCGAGCCCTGGACGGAGTATGGCTACACCTTC. Residues: CASSPEPWTEYGYTF.

In its sample, this clone was seen a few times. The chain joins TRBV28 to TRBJ1-2, with D perhaps matching TRBD1 (6 bases). V was shortened by 9 bases and J by 8 bases, with 13 bases between the two germline ends. Germline lookup yields CDR1 MDHEN and CDR2 SYDVKM. The CDR3 loop spans 11 amino acids. CDR3 bases: TGTGCCAGTAGAACCGGGACAGGCTACACCTTC. It specifies CASRTGTGYTF.

This clone has only one observation. This chain connects TRBV28 to TRBJ1-2, with 12 bases that match TRBD1. V gave up 8 bases and J gave up 4 bases; unmatched junction bases: 17. Germline V gene lookup returns CDR1 MDHEN and CDR2 SYDVKM. The length of the CDR3 is 18 residues. CDR3 amino acids: CASEFYRDRGLGSYGYTF. CDR3 nucleotides: TGTGCCAGCGAATTTTACCGGGACAGGGGGCTAGGGAGCTATGGCTACACCTTC.

Within the sample, this clone is medium-sized. The V and J genes are TRBV24-1 and TRBJ2-7; 8 nucleotides align to TRBD2. In germline, CDR1 is KGHDR, CDR2 SFDVKD. Unmatched junction bases numbered 6, after V lost 3 bases and J lost 3 bases. This CDR3 contains 15 residues. CDR3 loop: CATSDRGGGIYEQYF. CDR3 DNA sequence: TGTGCCACCAGTGATCGCGGCGGGGGGATCTACGAGCAGTACTTC.

The chain carries TRBV2 and TRBJ2-7; 7 nucleotides line up with TRBD1. V dropped 8 bases and J dropped 0; count of bases not matched to a gene: 4. The CDR3 runs to 13 residues. Germline V CDR1 and CDR2: SNHLY, FYNNEI. The CDR3 reads CASGWDSSYEQYF. CDR3 sequence (DNA): TGTGCCAGCGGCTGGGACAGCTCCTACGAGCAGTACTTC.

The gene calls are TRBV13 and TRBJ2-7, with D possibly being TRBD2 (6 bases). V lost 4 bases and J 6 bases, leaving 10 bases between the germline ends. This CDR3 spans 12 amino acids. Germline V lookup: CDR1 PRHDT, CDR2 FYEKMQ (reference sequence). CDR3 in amino acids: CASSSGTREQYF. For the CDR3, the DNA is TGTGCCAGCAGCTCCGGGACTCGCGAGCAGTACTTC. Full variable domain (rest looked up from reference TRBV13 and TRBJ2-7): AAGVIQSPRHLIKEKRETATLKCYPIPRHDTVYWYQQGPGQDPQFLISFYEKMQSDKGSIPDRFSAQQFSDYHSELNMSSLELGDSALYFCASSSGTREQYFGPGTRLTVT.

This sequence joins TRBV2 and TRBJ2-7; 9 nucleotides agree with TRBD1. The germline V gene encodes CDR1 SNHLY and CDR2 FYNNEI. The CDR3 loop spans 15 amino acids. V was pared by 4 bases and J by 7 bases, with 11 bases of the junction left unmatched. This chain's CDR3 is CASSANPGQGGEQYF. The CDR3 coding sequence is TGTGCCAGCAGTGCGAATCCGGGACAGGGTGGAGAGCAGTACTTC. Filled out from reference TRBV2 and TRBJ2-7, the complete variable domain reads EPEVTQTPSHQVTQMGQEVILRCVPISNHLYFYWYRQILGQKVEFLVSFYNNEISEKSEIFDDQFSVERPDGSNFTLKIRSTKLEDSAMYFCASSANPGQGGEQYFGPGTRLTVT.

V is TRBV2 and J is TRBJ2-2; maybe TRBD1 (5 bases). Trimming left V 7 bases short and J 4 bases short, with 16 bases between. From germline, CDR1 is SNHLY and CDR2 FYNNEI. The CDR3 consists of 15 residues. The CDR3 region is CASTLSQGGTGELFF. CDR3 DNA: TGTGCCAGCACCCTAAGCCAGGGCGGCACCGGGGAGCTGTTTTTT.

The CDR3 here is CASGPSGASGQETQYF. In DNA, the CDR3 is TGCGCCAGCGGACCTTCTGGGGCTAGCGGGCAAGAGACCCAGTACTTC. V gene TRBV5-1 combines with J gene TRBJ2-5; 8 positions agree with TRBD2. The germline gives CDR1 SGHRS, CDR2 YFSETQ. V lost 7 bases to trimming and J lost 2 bases; unmatched junction nucleotides: 13. The CDR3 totals 16 residues.

V usage is TRBV6-2 or TRBV6-3 and J usage is TRBJ2-2; TRBD2 matches 14 bases. Germline CDR1 reads MNHEY; CDR2 reads SVGEGT. The V segment lost 0 bases and the J segment 5 bases; nucleotides outside the gene matches: 8. The CDR3 length is 19 residues. The CDR3, as DNA: TGTGCCAGCAGTTACTCGATTGGGACTAGCGGGAGTCGTACCGGGGAGCTGTTTTTT. It is translated as CASSYSIGTSGSRTGELFF.

V gene TRBV27 combines with J gene TRBJ1-6; D not certain. The CDR3 is 16 amino acids. V lost 4 bases and J lost 7, with 17 bases in between. In germline, CDR1 is MNHEY, CDR2 SMNVEV (reference sequence). CDR3 sequence: CASSSRAVLLNSPLHF. CDR3 DNA: TGTGCCAGCAGTTCACGGGCGGTACTCTTGAATTCACCCCTCCACTTT.

This clone was observed a handful of times. The chain links TRBV3-1 (or the pseudogene TRBV3-2) to TRBJ2-7; 12 nucleotides align to TRBD2. This CDR3 is 15 amino acids long. Germline V gene lookup returns CDR1 LGHDT and CDR2 YNNKEL (reference sequence). Trimming at V came to 3 bases and at J to 4 bases, leaving 4 bases not matched to a gene. The DNA of the CDR3 is TGTGCCAGCAGCCAGACGACTAGCGGGAGTTACGAGCAGTACTTC. Translation gives CASSQTTSGSYEQYF.

CDR3 nucleotides: TGCGCCAGCAGCCAAGCTATCAATGAGCAGTTCTTC. It yields the protein CASSQAINEQFF. The chain recombines TRBV4-1 with TRBJ2-1; D gene unclear. CDR1 and CDR2 from the germline V gene are MGHRA and YSYEKL. There are 12 residues in the CDR3. The V end lost 1 base, the J end lost 6 bases, and 4 bases lay between the germline ends.

The gene calls are TRBV19 and TRBJ2-7, with D tentatively TRBD1 (5 bases). CDR1 LNHDA and CDR2 SQIVND come from the germline V gene (reference sequence). The CDR3 contains 14 residues. V gave up 1 base and J gave up 6 bases, with 13 bases separating them. The CDR3: CASSIGGASSEQYF. The CDR3 DNA sequence: TGTGCCAGTAGTATAGGGGGCGCTTCTTCCGAGCAGTACTTC.

This clone appeared a few times. V gene TRBV9 combines with J gene TRBJ2-1; TRBD2 matches at 8 bases. The CDR3 length is 16 residues. CDR1 is SGDLS and CDR2 is YYNGEE in the germline V gene. The junction had 16 bases not matched to a gene; V was cut back by 6 bases and J by 8 bases. CDR3 bases: TGTGCCAGCAACCATCCGGGGGTAGCGGGGCGAGATGAGCAGTTCTTC. Its protein product is CASNHPGVAGRDEQFF.

This chain connects TRBV28 to TRBJ2-7, with no clear D. The germline gives CDR1 MDHEN, CDR2 SYDVKM. V shed 6 bases and J shed 0 bases, with 18 bases lying between them. This CDR3 has 16 residues. This chain's CDR3 is CASSSLPRFSSYEQYF. In DNA form, the CDR3 reads TGTGCCAGCAGCTCACTACCCCGGTTCAGCTCCTACGAGCAGTACTTC.

The rearrangement links TRBV19 to TRBJ1-3; no clear D. In germline, CDR1 is LNHDA, CDR2 SQIVND (reference sequence). The V end lost 3 bases, the J end lost 4 bases, and 13 bases lay between the germline ends. The CDR3 is made up of 15 amino acids. The CDR3 spells CASSMEPGGGNTIYF. In DNA, the CDR3 is TGTGCCAGTAGTATGGAGCCGGGAGGCGGAAACACCATATATTTT.

This clone appeared a few times. The chain combines TRBV6-5 with TRBJ1-2, with D possibly matching TRBD1 (6 bases). The CDR3 spans 15 residues. V shed 6 bases and J shed 4 bases, with 18 bases lying between them. CDR1 and CDR2 from the germline V gene are MNHEY and SVGAGI. The CDR3 region is CASRKGTSDIYGYTF. The CDR3 DNA reads as TGTGCCAGCAGGAAAGGGACAAGTGATATCTATGGCTACACCTTC.

The chain combines TRBV30 with TRBJ1-2; D is uncertain. V lost 1 base to trimming and J lost 8 bases, with 17 bases between them. Germline CDR1 GTSNPN, CDR2 SVGIG (reference sequence). CDR3 length: 14 amino acids. The CDR3 bases are TGTGCCTGGAGTGCCGGCGCTCCCACCGGGGGCTACACCTTC. Translated: CAWSAGAPTGGYTF.

V usage is TRBV5-1 and J usage is TRBJ2-7; D unresolved. The CDR3 runs to 13 residues. V was cut by 3 bases and J by 3 bases, with 10 bases left in between. Germline V gene sequence: CDR1 SGHRS, CDR2 YFSETQ. CDR3 residues: CASSSDGYYEQYF. Written as DNA, the CDR3 is TGCGCCAGCAGCTCAGACGGGTACTACGAGCAGTACTTC.